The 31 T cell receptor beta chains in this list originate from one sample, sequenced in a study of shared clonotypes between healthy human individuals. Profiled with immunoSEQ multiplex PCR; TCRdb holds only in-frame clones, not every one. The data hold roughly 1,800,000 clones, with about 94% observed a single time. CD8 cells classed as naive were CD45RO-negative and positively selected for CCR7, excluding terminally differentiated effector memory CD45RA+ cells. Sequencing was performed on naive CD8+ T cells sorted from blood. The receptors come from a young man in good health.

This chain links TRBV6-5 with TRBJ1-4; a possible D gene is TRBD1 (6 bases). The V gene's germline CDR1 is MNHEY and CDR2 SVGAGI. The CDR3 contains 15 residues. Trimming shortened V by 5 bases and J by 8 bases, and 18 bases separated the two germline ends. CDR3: CASSPQGATGEKLFF. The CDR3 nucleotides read TGTGCCAGCAGTCCACAGGGCGCAACGGGGGAAAAACTGTTTTTT.

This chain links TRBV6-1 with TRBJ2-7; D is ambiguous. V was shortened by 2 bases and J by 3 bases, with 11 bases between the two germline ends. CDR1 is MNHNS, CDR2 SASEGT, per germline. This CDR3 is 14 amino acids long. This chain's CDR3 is CASSELDGIYEQYF. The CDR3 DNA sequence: TGTGCCAGCAGTGAACTCGACGGAATCTACGAGCAGTACTTC.

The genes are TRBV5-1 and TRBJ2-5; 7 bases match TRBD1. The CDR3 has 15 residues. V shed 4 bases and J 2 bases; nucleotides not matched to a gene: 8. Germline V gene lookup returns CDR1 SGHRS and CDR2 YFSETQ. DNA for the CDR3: TGCGCCAGCAGCCCGACAGGGTCCCTACAAGAGACCCAGTACTTC. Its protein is CASSPTGSLQETQYF.

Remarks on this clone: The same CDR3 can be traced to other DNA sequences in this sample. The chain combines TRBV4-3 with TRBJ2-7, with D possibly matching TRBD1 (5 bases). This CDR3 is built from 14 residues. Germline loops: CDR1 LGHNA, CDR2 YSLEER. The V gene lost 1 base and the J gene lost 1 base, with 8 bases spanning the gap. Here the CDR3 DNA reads TGCGCCAGCAGCCAAGGGGGCGAATCCTACGAGCAGTACTTC. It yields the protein CASSQGGESYEQYF.

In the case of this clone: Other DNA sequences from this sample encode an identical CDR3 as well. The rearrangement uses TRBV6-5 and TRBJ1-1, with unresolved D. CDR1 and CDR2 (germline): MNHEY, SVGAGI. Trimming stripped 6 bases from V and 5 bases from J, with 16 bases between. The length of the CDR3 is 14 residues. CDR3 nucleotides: TGTGCCAGCAGCTACGGGGAGGGAGGAACTGAAGCTTTCTTT. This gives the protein CASSYGEGGTEAFF.

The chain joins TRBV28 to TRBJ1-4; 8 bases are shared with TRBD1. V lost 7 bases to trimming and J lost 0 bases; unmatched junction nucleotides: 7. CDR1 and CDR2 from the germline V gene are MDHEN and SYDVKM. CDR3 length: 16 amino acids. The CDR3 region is CASIPGQETTNEKLFF. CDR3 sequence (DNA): TGTGCCAGCATCCCGGGACAGGAGACAACTAATGAAAAACTGTTTTTT. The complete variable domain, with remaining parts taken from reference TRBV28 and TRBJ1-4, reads DVKVTQSSRYLVKRTGEKVFLECVQDMDHENMFWYRQDPGLGLRLIYFSYDVKMKEKGDIPEGYSVSREKKERFSLILESASTNQTSMYLCASIPGQETTNEKLFFGSGTQLSVL.

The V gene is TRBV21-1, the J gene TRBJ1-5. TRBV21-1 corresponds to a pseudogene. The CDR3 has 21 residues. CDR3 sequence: CASSKEGGFARGVLRNQPQHF. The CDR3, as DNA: TGTGCCAGCAGCAAAGAAGGAGGCTTTGCTAGGGGCGTCCTGCGAAATCAGCCCCAGCATTTT.

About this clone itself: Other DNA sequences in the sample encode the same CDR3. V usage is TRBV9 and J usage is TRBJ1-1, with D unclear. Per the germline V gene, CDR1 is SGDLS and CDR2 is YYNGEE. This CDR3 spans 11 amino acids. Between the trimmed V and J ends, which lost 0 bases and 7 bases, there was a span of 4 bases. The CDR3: CASSVGGEAFF. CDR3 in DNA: TGTGCCAGCAGCGTAGGCGGTGAAGCTTTCTTT.

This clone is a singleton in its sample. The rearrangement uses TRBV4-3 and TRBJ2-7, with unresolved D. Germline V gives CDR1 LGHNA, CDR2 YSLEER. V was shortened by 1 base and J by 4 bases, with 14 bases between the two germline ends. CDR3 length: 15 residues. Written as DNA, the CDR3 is TGCGCCAGCAGCCAAGTCGATGAGAGTGGTTACGAGCAGTACTTC. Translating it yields CASSQVDESGYEQYF.

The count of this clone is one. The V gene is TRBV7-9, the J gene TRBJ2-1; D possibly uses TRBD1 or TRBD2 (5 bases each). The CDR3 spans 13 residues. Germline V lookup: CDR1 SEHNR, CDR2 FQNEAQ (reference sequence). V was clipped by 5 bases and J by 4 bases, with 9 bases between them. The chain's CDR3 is CASSRDGYNEQFF. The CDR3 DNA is TGTGCCAGCAGCCGGGACGGATACAATGAGCAGTTCTTC.

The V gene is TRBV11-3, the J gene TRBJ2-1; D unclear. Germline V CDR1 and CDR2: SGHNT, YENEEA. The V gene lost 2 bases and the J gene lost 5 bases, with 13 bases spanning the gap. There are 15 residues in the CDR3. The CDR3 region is CASSLRDGEDNEQFF. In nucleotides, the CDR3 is TGTGCCAGCAGCTTACGTGACGGAGAAGACAATGAGCAGTTCTTC.

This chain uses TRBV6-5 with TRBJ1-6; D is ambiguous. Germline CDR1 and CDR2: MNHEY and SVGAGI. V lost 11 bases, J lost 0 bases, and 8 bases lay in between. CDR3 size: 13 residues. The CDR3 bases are TGTGCCGTCTCTGGCTCCTATAATTCACCCCTCCACTTT. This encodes CAVSGSYNSPLHF.

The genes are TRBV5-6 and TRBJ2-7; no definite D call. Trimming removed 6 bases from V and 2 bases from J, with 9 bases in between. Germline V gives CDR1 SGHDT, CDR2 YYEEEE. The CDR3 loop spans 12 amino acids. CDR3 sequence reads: CASNTQTYEQYF. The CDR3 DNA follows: TGTGCCAGCAACACACAGACCTACGAGCAGTACTTC.

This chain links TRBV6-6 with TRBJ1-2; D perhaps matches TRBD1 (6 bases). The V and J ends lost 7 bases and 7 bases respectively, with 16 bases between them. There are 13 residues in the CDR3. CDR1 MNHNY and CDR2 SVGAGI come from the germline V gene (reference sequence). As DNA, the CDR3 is TGTGCCAGCAACCCACAGGGCTCCAGTGGCTACACCTTC. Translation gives CASNPQGSSGYTF.

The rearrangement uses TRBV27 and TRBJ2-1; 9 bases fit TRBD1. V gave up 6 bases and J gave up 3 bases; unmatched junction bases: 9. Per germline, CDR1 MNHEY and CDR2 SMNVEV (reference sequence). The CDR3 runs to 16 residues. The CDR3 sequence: CASSSDGQGIYNEQFF. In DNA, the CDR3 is TGTGCCAGCAGCTCGGACGGACAGGGGATCTACAATGAGCAGTTCTTC.

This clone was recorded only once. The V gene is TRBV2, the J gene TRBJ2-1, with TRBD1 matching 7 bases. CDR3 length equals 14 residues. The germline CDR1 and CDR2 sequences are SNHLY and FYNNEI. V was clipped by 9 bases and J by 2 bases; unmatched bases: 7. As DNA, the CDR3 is TGTGCCAGATCCCGGGACAGCCCCTACAATGAGCAGTTCTTC. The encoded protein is CARSRDSPYNEQFF.

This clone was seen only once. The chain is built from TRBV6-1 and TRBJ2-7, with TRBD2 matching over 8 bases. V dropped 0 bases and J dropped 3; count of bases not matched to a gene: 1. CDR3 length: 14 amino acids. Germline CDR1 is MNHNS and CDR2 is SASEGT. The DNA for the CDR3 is TGTGCCAGCAGTGAAGCAGCGGGGGTCTACGAGCAGTACTTC. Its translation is CASSEAAGVYEQYF.

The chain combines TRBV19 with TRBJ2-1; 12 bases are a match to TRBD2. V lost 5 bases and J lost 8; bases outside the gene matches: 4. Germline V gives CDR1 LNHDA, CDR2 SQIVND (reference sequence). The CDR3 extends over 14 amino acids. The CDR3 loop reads CASSSRLAGDEQFF. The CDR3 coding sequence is TGTGCCAGTAGTTCACGACTAGCGGGGGATGAGCAGTTCTTC.

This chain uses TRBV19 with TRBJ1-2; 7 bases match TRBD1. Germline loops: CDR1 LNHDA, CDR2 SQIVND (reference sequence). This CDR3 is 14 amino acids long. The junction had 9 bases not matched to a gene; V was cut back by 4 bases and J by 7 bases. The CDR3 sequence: CASSTPPGQSGYTF. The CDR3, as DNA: TGTGCCAGTAGTACTCCCCCGGGACAGTCTGGCTACACCTTC.

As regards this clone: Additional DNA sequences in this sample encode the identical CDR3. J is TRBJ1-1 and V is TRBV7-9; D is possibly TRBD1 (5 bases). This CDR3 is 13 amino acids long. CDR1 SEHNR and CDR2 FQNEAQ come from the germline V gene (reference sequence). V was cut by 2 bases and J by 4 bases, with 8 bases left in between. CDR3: CASSLPGGTEAFF. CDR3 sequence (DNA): TGTGCCAGCAGCTTACCCGGGGGCACTGAAGCTTTCTTT.

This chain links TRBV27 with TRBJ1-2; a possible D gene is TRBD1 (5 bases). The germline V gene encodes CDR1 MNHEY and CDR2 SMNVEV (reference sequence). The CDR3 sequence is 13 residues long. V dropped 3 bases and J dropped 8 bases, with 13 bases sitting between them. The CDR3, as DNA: TGTGCCAGCAGTTTTTCCGGGGCAGACGGCTACACCTTC. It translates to CASSFSGADGYTF.

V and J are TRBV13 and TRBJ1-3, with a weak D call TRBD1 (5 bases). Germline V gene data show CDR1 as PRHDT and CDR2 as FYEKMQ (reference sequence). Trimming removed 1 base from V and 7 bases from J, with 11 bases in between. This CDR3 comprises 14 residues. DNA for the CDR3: TGTGCCAGCAGCTTAGACAGGTCGCCGAACACCATATATTTT. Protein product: CASSLDRSPNTIYF.

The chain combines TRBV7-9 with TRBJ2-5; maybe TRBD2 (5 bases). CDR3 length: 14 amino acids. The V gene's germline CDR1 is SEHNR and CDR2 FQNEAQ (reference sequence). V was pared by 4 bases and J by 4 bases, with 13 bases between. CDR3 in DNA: TGTGCCAGCAGCTCGGCCCGAGGAGGAGAGACCCAGTACTTC. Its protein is CASSSARGGETQYF.

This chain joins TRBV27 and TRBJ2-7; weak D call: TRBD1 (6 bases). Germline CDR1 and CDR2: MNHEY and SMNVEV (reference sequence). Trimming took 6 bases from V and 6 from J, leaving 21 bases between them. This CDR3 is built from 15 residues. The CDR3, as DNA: TGTGCCAGCAGGGGAGCCACAGGGACACGAAGCGAGCAGTACTTC. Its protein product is CASRGATGTRSEQYF.

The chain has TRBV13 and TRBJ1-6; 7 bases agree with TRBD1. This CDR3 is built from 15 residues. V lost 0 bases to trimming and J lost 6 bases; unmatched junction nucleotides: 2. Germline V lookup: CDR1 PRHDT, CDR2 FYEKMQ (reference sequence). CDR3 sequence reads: CASSLGRGLNSPLHF. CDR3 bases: TGTGCCAGCAGCTTAGGGAGGGGGCTTAATTCACCCCTCCACTTT.

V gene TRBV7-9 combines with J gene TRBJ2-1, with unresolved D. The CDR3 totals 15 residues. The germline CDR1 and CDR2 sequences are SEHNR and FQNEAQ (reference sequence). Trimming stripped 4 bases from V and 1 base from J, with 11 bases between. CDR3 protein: CASSSPQRSYNEQFF. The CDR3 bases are TGTGCCAGCAGCTCACCACAAAGGTCCTACAATGAGCAGTTCTTC.

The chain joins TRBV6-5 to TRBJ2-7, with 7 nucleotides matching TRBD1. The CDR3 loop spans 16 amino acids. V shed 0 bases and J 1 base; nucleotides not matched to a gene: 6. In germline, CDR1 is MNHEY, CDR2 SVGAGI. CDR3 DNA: TGTGCCAGCAGTTACTCAAGCACAGGGGCTTCCTACGAGCAGTACTTC. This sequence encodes CASSYSSTGASYEQYF.

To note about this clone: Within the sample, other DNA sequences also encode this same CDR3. In DNA, the CDR3 is TGTGCCAGCAGCTTGTCGAACACCGGGGAGCTGTTTTTT. Protein sequence: CASSLSNTGELFF. The V call is TRBV7-2, the J call TRBJ2-2; no clear D. There are 13 residues in the CDR3. From germline, CDR1 is SGHTA and CDR2 FQGNSA. The ends were cut back, 3 bases at V and 0 bases at J, with 2 bases in the middle.

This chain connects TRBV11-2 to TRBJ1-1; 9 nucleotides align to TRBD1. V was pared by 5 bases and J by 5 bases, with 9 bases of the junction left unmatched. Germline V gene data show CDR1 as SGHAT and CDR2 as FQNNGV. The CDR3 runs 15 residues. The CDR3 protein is CASSTTGGIYTEAFF. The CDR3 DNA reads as TGTGCCAGCAGCACGACAGGGGGTATATATACTGAAGCTTTCTTT.

The CDR3 nucleotides read TGTGCCAGCAGCCCCGGGACAATAATCTACGAGCAGTACTTC. Its translation: CASSPGTIIYEQYF. The rearrangement links TRBV5-6 to TRBJ2-7, with D possibly matching TRBD1 (6 bases). The CDR3 totals 14 residues. Germline loops: CDR1 SGHDT, CDR2 YYEEEE. The V gene lost 4 bases and the J gene lost 3 bases, with 14 bases spanning the gap.

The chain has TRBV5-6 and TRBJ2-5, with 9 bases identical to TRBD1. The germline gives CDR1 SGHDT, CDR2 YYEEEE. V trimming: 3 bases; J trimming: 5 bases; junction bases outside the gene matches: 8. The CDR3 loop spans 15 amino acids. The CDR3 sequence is CASSSEQDRGETQYF. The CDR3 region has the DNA TGTGCCAGCAGCTCAGAGCAGGACAGGGGTGAGACCCAGTACTTC.